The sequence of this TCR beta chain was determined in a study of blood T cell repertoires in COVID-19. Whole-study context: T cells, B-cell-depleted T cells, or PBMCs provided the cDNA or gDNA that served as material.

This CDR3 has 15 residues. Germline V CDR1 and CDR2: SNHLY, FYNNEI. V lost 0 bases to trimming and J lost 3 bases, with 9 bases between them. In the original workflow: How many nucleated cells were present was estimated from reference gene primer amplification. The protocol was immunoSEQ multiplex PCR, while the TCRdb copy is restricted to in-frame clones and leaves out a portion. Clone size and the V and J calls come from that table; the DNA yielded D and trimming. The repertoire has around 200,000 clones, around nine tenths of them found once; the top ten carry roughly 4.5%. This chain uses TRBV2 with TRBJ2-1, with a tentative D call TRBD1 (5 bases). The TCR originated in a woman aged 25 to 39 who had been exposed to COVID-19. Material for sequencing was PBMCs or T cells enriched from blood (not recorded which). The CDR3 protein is CASSEAGLDYNEQFF. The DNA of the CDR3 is TGTGCCAGCAGTGAAGCGGGGCTTGACTACAATGAGCAGTTCTTC.